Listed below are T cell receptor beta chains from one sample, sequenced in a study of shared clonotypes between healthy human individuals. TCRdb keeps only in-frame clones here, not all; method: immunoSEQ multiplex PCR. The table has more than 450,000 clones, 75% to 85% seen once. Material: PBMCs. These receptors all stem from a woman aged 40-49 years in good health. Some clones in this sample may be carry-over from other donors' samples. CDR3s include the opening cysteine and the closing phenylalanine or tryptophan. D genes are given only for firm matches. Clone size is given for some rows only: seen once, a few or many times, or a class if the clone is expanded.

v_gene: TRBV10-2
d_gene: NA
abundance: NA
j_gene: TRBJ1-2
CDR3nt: TGCGCCAGCAGTGGGGTTGGGTCGAGGAAAACTAATGGCTACACCTTC
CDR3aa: CASSGVGSRKTNGYTF

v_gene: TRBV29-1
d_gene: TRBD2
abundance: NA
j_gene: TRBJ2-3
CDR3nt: TGCAGCGTTGGGGGACTAGCGGGTTCAGATACGCAGTATTTT
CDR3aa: CSVGGLAGSDTQYF

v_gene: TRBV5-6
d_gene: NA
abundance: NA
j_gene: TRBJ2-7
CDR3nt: TGTGCCAGCAGCTACGCACTCTCCTACGAGCAGTACTTC
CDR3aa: CASSYALSYEQYF

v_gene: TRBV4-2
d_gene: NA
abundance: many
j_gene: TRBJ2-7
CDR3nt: TGTGCCAGCAGCGACATGGGAAGACAGACCGGAGGGAACGAGCAGTACTTC
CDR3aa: CASSDMGRQTGGNEQYF

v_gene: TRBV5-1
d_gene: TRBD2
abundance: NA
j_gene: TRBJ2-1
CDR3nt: TGCGCCAGCAGCTCAACTAGCGGGAGTAATGAGCAGTTCTTC
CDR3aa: CASSSTSGSNEQFF

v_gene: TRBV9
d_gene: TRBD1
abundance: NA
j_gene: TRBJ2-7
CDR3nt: TGTGCCGCCCGGGACAGGGCCCGCCCGGTCTCCTACGAGCAGTACTTC
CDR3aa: CAARDRARPVSYEQYF

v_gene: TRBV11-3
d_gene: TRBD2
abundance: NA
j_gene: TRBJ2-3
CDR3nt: TGTGCCAGCAGCTCGCCTTCGGGACTAGCGGGTACGTACGGCACAGATACGCAGTATTTT
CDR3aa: CASSSPSGLAGTYGTDTQYF

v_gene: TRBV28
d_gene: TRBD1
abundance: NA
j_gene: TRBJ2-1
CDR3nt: TGTGCCAGCAGTTCCGCGGGGACAGGTTGGAATGAGCAGTTCTTC
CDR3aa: CASSSAGTGWNEQFF

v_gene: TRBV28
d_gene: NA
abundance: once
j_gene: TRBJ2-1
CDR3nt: TGTGCCAGCAGTCCGAGGGACTGGGGACTTAGGAATGAGCAGTTCTTC
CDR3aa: CASSPRDWGLRNEQFF

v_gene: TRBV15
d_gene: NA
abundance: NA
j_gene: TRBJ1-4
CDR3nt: TGTGCCACATCATCGGGGGCCGCAACTAATGAAAAACTGTTTTTT
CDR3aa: CATSSGAATNEKLFF

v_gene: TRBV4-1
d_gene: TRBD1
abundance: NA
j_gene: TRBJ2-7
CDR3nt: TGCGCCAGCAGCCAAGGGACAGGGGACTACGAGCAGTACTTC
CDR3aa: CASSQGTGDYEQYF

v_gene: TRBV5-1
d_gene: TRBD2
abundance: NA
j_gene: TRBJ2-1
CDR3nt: TGCGCCAGCAGTTCTACCCATGGGACTAGCGGGACCAATGAGCAGTTCTTC
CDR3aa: CASSSTHGTSGTNEQFF

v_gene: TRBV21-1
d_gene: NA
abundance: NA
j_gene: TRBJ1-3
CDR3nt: TGTGCCAGCAGCAATTACAGGGATTACTCTGGAAACACCATATATTTT
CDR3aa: CASSNYRDYSGNTIYF

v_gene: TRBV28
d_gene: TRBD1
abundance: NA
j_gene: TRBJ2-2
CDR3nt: TGTGCCAGCACCATCATGTCCGGGACAGGGGGAAGGGAGCTGTTTTTT
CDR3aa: CASTIMSGTGGRELFF

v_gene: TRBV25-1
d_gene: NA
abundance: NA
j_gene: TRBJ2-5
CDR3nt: TGTGCCAGCAGTGAATTCCGTGGGGTCCAAGAGACCCAGTACTTC
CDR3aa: CASSEFRGVQETQYF

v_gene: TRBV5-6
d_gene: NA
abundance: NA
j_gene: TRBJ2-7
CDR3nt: TGTGCCAGCAGCTTGGGACTAGTACTAGACGAGCAGTACTTC
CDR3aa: CASSLGLVLDEQYF

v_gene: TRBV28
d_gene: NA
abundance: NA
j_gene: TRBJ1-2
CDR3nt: TGTGCCAGCAGTTCTTCAGGTCTCTATGGCTACACCTTC
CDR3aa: CASSSSGLYGYTF

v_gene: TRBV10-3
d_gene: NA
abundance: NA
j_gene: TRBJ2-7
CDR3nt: TGTGCCACTAGAACAGGAATCTACGAGCAGTACTTC
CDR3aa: CATRTGIYEQYF

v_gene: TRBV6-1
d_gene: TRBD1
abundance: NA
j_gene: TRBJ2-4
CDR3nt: TGTGCCAGCAGTAGTCCGGGACAGGGTTACATTCAGTACTTC
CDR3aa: CASSSPGQGYIQYF

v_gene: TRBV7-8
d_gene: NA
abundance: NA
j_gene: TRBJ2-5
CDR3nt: TGTGCCAGCAGCTTTAACCGGGGGAAGGAGACCCAGTACTTC
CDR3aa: CASSFNRGKETQYF

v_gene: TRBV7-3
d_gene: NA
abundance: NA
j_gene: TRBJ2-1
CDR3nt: TGTGCCAGCAGCCCGACAGGCCTAGCGACCTCCTACAATGAGCAGTTCTTC
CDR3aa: CASSPTGLATSYNEQFF

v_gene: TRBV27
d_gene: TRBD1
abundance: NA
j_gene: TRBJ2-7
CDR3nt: TGTGCCAGCAGATCTTGGGACAGCTACGCTAGCGAGCAGTACTTC
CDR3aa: CASRSWDSYASEQYF

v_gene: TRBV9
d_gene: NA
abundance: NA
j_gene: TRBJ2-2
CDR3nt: TGTGCCAGCAGCGTAGATCCGGAGGGGGAGCTGTTTTTT
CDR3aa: CASSVDPEGELFF

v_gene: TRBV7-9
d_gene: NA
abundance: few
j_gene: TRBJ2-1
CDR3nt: TGTGCCAGCAGCTTAGAAGCTAGCGAGGTCTACAATGAGCAGTTCTTC
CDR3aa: CASSLEASEVYNEQFF

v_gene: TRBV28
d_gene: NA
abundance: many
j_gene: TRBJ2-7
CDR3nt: TGTGCCAGCGGTACGGGACCGACCTACGAGCAGTACTTC
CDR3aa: CASGTGPTYEQYF

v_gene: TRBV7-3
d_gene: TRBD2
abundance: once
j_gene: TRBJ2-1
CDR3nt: TGTGCCAGCAGCTCCCATAGCGGGAGCTCCTACAATGAGCAGTTCTTC
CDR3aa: CASSSHSGSSYNEQFF

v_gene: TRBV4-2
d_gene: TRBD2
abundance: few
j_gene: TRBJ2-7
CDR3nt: TGTGCCAGCAGCCAAGAGGTCCCCGGGACTAGCGGGAGTTACGAGCAGTACTTC
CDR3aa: CASSQEVPGTSGSYEQYF

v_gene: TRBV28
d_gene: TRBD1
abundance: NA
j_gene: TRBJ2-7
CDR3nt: TGTGCCAGCAGTCCCCGGGACAGGGACTCCTACGAGCAGTACTTC
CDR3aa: CASSPRDRDSYEQYF

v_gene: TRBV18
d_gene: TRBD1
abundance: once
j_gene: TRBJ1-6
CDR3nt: TGTGCCAGCTCGCGGGACAGGGACTCACCCCTCCACTTT
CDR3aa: CASSRDRDSPLHF

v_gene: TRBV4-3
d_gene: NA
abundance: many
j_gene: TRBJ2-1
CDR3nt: TGCGCCAGCAGCCAAGATGGGGGCTTCGGATACAATGAGCAGTTCTTC
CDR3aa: CASSQDGGFGYNEQFF

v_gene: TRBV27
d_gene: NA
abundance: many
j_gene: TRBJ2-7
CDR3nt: TGTGCCAGCAGTCCCGACGGGGTAAATGCCTACGAGCAGTACTTC
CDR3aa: CASSPDGVNAYEQYF

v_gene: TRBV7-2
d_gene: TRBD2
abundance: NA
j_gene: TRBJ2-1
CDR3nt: TGTGCCAGCAGCCCTTGGGGGACTAGCGGGCTCGACAATGAGCAGTTCTTC
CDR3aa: CASSPWGTSGLDNEQFF

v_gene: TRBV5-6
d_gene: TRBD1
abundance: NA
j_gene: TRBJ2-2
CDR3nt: TGTGCCAGCAGTTTGGGGACAGCGACCGGGGAGCTGTTTTTT
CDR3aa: CASSLGTATGELFF

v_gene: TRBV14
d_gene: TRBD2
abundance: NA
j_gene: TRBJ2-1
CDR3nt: TGTGCCAGCAGCCAACAGACTAGCTTCAATGAGCAGTTCTTC
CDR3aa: CASSQQTSFNEQFF

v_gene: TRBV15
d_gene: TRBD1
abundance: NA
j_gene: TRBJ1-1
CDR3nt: TGTGCCACCAGCTCACAACCGGGACAGATGAACACTGAAGCTTTCTTT
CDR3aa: CATSSQPGQMNTEAFF

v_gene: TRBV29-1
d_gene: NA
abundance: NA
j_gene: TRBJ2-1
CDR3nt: TGCAGCGTTGAGTGGCCCCTTTATGAGCAGTTCTTC
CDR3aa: CSVEWPLYEQFF

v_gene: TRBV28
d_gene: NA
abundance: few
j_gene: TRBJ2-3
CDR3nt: TGTGCCAGCAGTTTGGATGGACGAGGATGGGGCACAGATACGCAGTATTTT
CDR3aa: CASSLDGRGWGTDTQYF

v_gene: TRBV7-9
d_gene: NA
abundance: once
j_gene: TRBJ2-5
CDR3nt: TGTGCCAGCAGCTTATACACGAAAGAGACCCAGTACTTC
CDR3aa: CASSLYTKETQYF

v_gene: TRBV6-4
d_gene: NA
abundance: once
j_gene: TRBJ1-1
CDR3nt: TGTGCCAGCAGTGAGGGGCAGGGCACTGAAGCTTTCTTT
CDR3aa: CASSEGQGTEAFF

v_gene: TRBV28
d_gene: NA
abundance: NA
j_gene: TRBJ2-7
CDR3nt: TGTGCCAGCAGTTTGGGGTGGTTATACGAGCAGTACTTC
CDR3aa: CASSLGWLYEQYF

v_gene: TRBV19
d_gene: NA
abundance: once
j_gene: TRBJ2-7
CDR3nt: TGTGCCAGTAGCCCCGGAGGGGGCTACCCGGGGGAGCAGTACTTC
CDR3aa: CASSPGGGYPGEQYF

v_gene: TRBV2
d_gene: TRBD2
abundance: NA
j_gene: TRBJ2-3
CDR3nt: TGTGCCAGCCCCAGCGGGAGCCCAGATACGCAGTATTTT
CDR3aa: CASPSGSPDTQYF

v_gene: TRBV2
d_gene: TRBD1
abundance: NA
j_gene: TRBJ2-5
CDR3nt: TGTGCCAGCAGTGTCACCGGGACAGCACGAGAGACCCAGTACTTC
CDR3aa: CASSVTGTARETQYF

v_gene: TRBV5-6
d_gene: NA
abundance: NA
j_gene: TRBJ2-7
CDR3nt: TGTGCCAGCAGCTTGGGCCCCACCGCGGGGTACGAGCAGTACTTC
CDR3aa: CASSLGPTAGYEQYF

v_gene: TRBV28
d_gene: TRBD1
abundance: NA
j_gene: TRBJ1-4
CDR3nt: TGTGCCGGACGGGACAGGGGTAATGAAAAACTGTTTTTT
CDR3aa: CAGRDRGNEKLFF

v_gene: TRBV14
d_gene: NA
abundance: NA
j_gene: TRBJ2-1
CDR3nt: TGTGCCAGCAGCCCCATCAGGGGAGTGTCCTACAATGAGCAGTTCTTC
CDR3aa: CASSPIRGVSYNEQFF

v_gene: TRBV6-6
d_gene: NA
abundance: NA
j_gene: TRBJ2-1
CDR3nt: TGTGCCAGCAGTTACTTTCCAGGGTACAATGAGCAGTTCTTC
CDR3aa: CASSYFPGYNEQFF

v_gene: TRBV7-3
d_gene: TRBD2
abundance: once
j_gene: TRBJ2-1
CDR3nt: TGTGCCAGCTCCCCACGGACTAGCGGGACCAATGAGCAGTTCTTC
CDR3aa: CASSPRTSGTNEQFF